This T cell receptor (beta chain) was captured by sequencing in a study of blood T cell repertoires in COVID-19. On the study more broadly: Samples representing acute and convalescent COVID-19 were sourced from the United States, Italy and Spain. The cDNA or gDNA used as material had been derived from T cells, B-cell-depleted T cells, or PBMCs.

Authors' data handling: Amplification from reference gene primers served as the basis for estimated nucleated cell counts. The assay was immunoSEQ multiplex PCR, and TCRdb's table has in-frame clones only and misses some. For V, J and clone size, that table is used; D and trimming come from the DNA. This table has some 150,000 clones, roughly 80% appearing once. This CDR3 region has 16 residues. Germline-derived CDR1 and CDR2 are LNHDA and SQIVND (reference sequence). V lost 5 bases, J lost 2 bases, and 5 bases stayed unmatched. The sequenced sample was peripheral blood. The receptor comes from a man between 60 and 75 years old with acute or convalescent COVID-19. This chain joins TRBV19 and TRBJ2-7; the match to TRBD2 covers 14 bases. The CDR3 is CASSAGLAGDTYEQYF. The CDR3 DNA follows: TGTGCCAGTAGTGCGGGACTAGCGGGGGATACCTACGAGCAGTACTTC.